The rows below give T cell receptor beta chains drawn from one sample of a study of blood T cell repertoires in COVID-19. Clones were read by immunoSEQ multiplex PCR, and TCRdb kept only the in-frame ones, dropping some. The sample has some 350,000 clones; around 92% are singletons. The material sequenced was peripheral blood. The receptors come from a woman aged 25 to 45 with COVID-19, enrolled during active disease. The CDR3 runs from the conserved cysteine through the conserved F or W. A D gene is named only where the DNA matches it firmly. Clone size, where shown, is once, few, many, or a class for clones that have expanded.

- | TRBJ2-3 | TRBD2 | TRBV6-6 | 15 | TGTGCCAGCAATCCCAGCGGGGGGTTACCAGATACGCAGTATTTT | CASNPSGGLPDTQYF
- | TRBJ1-2 | TRBD1 | TRBV7-2 | 13 | TGTGCCAGCAGCCGGGACAGGGTCTATGGCTACACCTTC | CASSRDRVYGYTF
- | TRBJ2-1 | - | TRBV5-4 | 15 | TGTGCCAGCAGGAGAGGGCGGAGCTCCTACAATGAGCAGTTCTTC | CASRRGRSSYNEQFF
- | TRBJ2-6 | - | TRBV7-6 | 17 | TGTGCCAGCAGCAGAAGGACAGCGCTAACCGGGGCCAACGTCCTGACTTTC | CASSRRTALTGANVLTF
- | TRBJ2-1 | TRBD2 | TRBV6-6 | 20 | TGTGCCAGCAGTCCTCGCCAGGGACTAGCGGGGGGGAGCTCCTACAATGAGCAGTTCTTC | CASSPRQGLAGGSSYNEQFF
- | TRBJ1-4 | TRBD1 | TRBV9 | 15 | TGTGCCAGCACCCCCTCGGGAGGGGGCTGGGAAAAACTGTTTTTT | CASTPSGGGWEKLFF
- | TRBJ1-1 | - | TRBV11-3 | 11 | TGTGCCAGCAGCTTGGAGGCGTCAGCTTTCTTT | CASSLEASAFF
- | TRBJ2-2 | TRBD2 | TRBV5-1 | 16 | TGCGCCAGCAGCCCACATAGCGGGGGGAACACCGGGGAGCTGTTTTTT | CASSPHSGGNTGELFF
- | TRBJ2-1 | - | TRBV6-5 | 15 | TGTGCCAGCAACACCTATAGCGGCTCCTACAATGAGCAGTTCTTC | CASNTYSGSYNEQFF
once | TRBJ2-7 | TRBD2 | TRBV7-2 | 15 | TGTGCCAGCAGCTTAGGGCTAGCGGGATCCTACGAGCAGTACTTC | CASSLGLAGSYEQYF
- | TRBJ2-1 | - | TRBV15 | 16 | TGTGCCACCAGCAGAGATAGGGTGGGTAGCGGCAATGAGCAGTTCTTC | CATSRDRVGSGNEQFF
- | TRBJ2-3 | - | TRBV27 | 13 | TGTGCCAGCAGTCCCTCCAGCACAGATACGCAGTATTTT | CASSPSSTDTQYF
- | TRBJ2-7 | TRBD1 | TRBV6-2/TRBV6-3 | 19 | TGTGCCAGCAACCCTGCCCGGGACAGGGTTACTGTATACTCCTACGAGCAGTACTTC | CASNPARDRVTVYSYEQYF
- | TRBJ2-3 | - | TRBV2 | 14 | TGTGCCAGCAGTGATAACACCCCCGCAGATACGCAGTATTTT | CASSDNTPADTQYF
once | TRBJ1-2 | - | TRBV6-6 | 12 | TGTGCCAGCAGCCAGGTCAACTATGGCTACACCTTC | CASSQVNYGYTF
- | TRBJ2-5 | - | TRBV6-5 | 14 | TGTGCCAGCAGTTACTCAGGGGCCCAAGAGACCCAGTACTTC | CASSYSGAQETQYF